Listed below are T cell receptor beta chains from one sample, sequenced in a study of PD-L1 blockade in urothelial cancer. Here immunoSEQ multiplex PCR was the method, and the copy in TCRdb shows in-frame clones only, minus some. The sample records 130,000 or so clones, about 88% being singletons. The sequenced sample was PBMCs, obtained around atezolizumab (anti-PD-L1) treatment. The receptor source for this set is a man aged 50 or older with urothelial cancer. The CDR3 runs from the conserved cysteine through the conserved F or W.

V gene	J gene	CDR3 protein
TRBV4-1	TRBJ1-1	CASSQAAVMTEAFF
TRBV7-3	TRBJ2-1	CASSLDRGRAGGLYNEQFF
TRBV4-2	TRBJ2-5	CASSLGLAMEETQYF
TRBV16	TRBJ1-6	CASSRQGYDSPLHF
TRBV7-2	TRBJ2-1	CASSFSTGVYNEQFF
TRBV14	TRBJ1-1	CASSQVGAWEEAFF
TRBV4-1	TRBJ2-3	CASSLEGTPGHADTQYF
TRBV29-1	TRBJ1-4	CSATGTPGRLREKLFF
TRBV28	TRBJ1-1	CASSPGQGATEAFF
TRBV28	TRBJ1-5	CSSGTENQPQHF
TRBV10-3	TRBJ2-7	CAISEYRETYEQYF
TRBV6-6	TRBJ1-4	CASRMMKREKLFF
TRBV7-2	TRBJ2-7	CASSRGAPSYEQYF
TRBV4-2	TRBJ2-7	CASSRQTRGLAGRTYEQYF
TRBV7-8	TRBJ2-5	CASGPTGGAGETQYF